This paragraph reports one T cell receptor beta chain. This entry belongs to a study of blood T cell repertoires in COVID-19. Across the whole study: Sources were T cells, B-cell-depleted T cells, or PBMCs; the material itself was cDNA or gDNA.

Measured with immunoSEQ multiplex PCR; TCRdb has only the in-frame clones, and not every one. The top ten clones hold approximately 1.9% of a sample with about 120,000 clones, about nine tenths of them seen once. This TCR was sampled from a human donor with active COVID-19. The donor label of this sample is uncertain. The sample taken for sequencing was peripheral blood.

CDR3 bases: TGTGCCAGCAGCGTAAGTGGCAGCGCGATTGCTAACTATGGCTACACCTTC. This translates into CASSVSGSAIANYGYTF. V usage is TRBV9 and J usage is TRBJ1-2; D gene ambiguous. V was cut by 1 base and J by 0 bases, with 16 bases left in between. The CDR3 runs 17 residues. Germline V gene data show CDR1 as SGDLS and CDR2 as YYNGEE.